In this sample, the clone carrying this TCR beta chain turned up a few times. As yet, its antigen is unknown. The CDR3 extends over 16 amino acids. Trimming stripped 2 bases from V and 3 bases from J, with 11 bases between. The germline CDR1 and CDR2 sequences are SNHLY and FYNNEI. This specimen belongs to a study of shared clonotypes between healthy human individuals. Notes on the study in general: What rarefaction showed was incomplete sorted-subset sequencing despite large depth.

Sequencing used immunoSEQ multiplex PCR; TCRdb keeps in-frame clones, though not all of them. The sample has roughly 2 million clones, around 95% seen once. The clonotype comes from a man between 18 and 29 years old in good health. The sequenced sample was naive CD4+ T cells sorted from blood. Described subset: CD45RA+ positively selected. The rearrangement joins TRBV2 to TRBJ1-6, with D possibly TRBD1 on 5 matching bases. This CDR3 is CASSESVGDYNSPLHF. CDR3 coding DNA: TGTGCCAGCAGTGAATCGGTAGGGGACTATAATTCACCCCTCCACTTT. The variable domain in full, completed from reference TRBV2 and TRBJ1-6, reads EPEVTQTPSHQVTQMGQEVILRCVPISNHLYFYWYRQILGQKVEFLVSFYNNEISEKSEIFDDQFSVERPDGSNFTLKIRSTKLEDSAMYFCASSESVGDYNSPLHFGNGTRLTVT.